One sample yielded the 23 T cell receptor beta chains listed below, sequenced in a study of a mutant IDH1 vaccine in newly diagnosed glioma. No antigen is known for these receptors. Sequencing used immunoSEQ multiplex PCR; TCRdb keeps in-frame clones, though not all of them. In the table there are 25,000 to 35,000 clones, about 85% of which are singletons. Time point: week 23, last vaccination. Doses of 300 ug of mutant IDH1 20-mer peptide were given with topical imiquimod. The sample consisted of PBMCs, taken from a glioma patient whose treatment included an IDH1 peptide vaccine. The receptors here all came from a woman aged 18-35 years with glioma.

V is TRBV10-3 and J is TRBJ1-2; D is possibly TRBD1 (5 bases). V lost 4 bases and J 4 bases, leaving 10 bases between the germline ends. Germline CDR1 and CDR2: ENHRY and SYGVKD. The CDR3 has 13 amino acids. CDR3 coding DNA: TGTGCCATCAGTGGGGAGGGACCCTATGGCTACACCTTC. Its protein product is CAISGEGPYGYTF.

By proportion, this clone is medium-sized. The genes are TRBV2 and TRBJ1-5; unclear D gene. Germline CDR1 reads SNHLY; CDR2 reads FYNNEI. This CDR3 is built from 14 residues. The V and J ends lost 2 bases and 1 base respectively, with 6 bases between them. The CDR3 here is CASSEQLSNQPQHF. DNA for the CDR3: TGTGCCAGCAGTGAACAGCTAAGCAATCAGCCCCAGCATTTT.

This chain uses TRBV7-9 with TRBJ1-2, with TRBD1 as a possible D gene (6 bases). Germline V gene lookup returns CDR1 SEHNR and CDR2 FQNEAQ (reference sequence). The CDR3 is 13 amino acids. Deletions cut 0 bases from V and 8 bases from J, with 10 bases between. CDR3 residues: CASSLAEGGGYTF. The CDR3 DNA reads TGTGCCAGCAGCTTAGCTGAAGGGGGAGGCTACACCTTC.

V and J are TRBV27 and TRBJ2-3; D is unresolved. CDR3 size: 16 residues. The germline CDR1 and CDR2 sequences are MNHEY and SMNVEV (reference sequence). Deletions cut 8 bases from V and 0 bases from J, with 18 bases between. The CDR3 DNA reads TGTGCCAGCGGGTGGTTGCGAGCGACTAGCACAGATACGCAGTATTTT. Translation: CASGWLRATSTDTQYF.

The V gene is TRBV10-3, the J gene TRBJ2-2, with D possibly matching TRBD1 (5 bases). This CDR3 is built from 15 residues. V shed 6 bases and J shed 6 bases, with 17 bases lying between them. Germline CDR1 is ENHRY and CDR2 is SYGVKD. CDR3 region: CAISEDITRSGELFF. The CDR3 DNA is TGTGCCATCAGCGAGGACATCACCCGATCCGGGGAGCTGTTTTTT.

The rearrangement uses TRBV15 and TRBJ1-5, with D possibly matching TRBD1 (6 bases). The CDR3 length is 13 residues. The ends were cut back, 1 base at V and 12 bases at J, with 13 bases in the middle. Per the germline V gene, CDR1 is LNHNV and CDR2 is YYDKDF (reference sequence). CDR3: CATSRVVGQYQHF. The CDR3 nucleotides read TGTGCCACCAGCAGAGTAGTTGGACAGTACCAGCATTTT. Full variable domain (missing parts from reference TRBV15 and TRBJ1-5): DAMVIQNPRYQVTQFGKPVTLSCSQTLNHNVMYWYQQKSSQAPKLLFHYYDKDFNNEADTPDNFQSRRPNTSFCFLDIRSPGLGDTAMYLCATSRVVGQYQHFGDGTRLSIL.

This chain joins TRBV5-1 and TRBJ2-6; 9 nucleotides match TRBD1. J gave up 1 base and V 4 bases, and 6 bases lay outside the gene matches. The germline CDR1 and CDR2 sequences are SGHRS and YFSETQ. The CDR3 runs to 17 residues. CDR3 coding DNA: TGCGCCAGCAGCACGGGACAGGGTGGTTCTGGGGCCAACGTCCTGACTTTC. It codes for CASSTGQGGSGANVLTF.

This clone was counted between two and nine times. The V and J genes are TRBV5-1 and TRBJ1-3, with 7 bases matching TRBD1. In germline, CDR1 is SGHRS, CDR2 YFSETQ. The CDR3 has 17 amino acids. With 4 bases clipped from V and 2 bases from J, the junction kept 12 bases outside the gene matches. In DNA, the CDR3 is TGCGCCAGCAGCCATGGGGAGGGGGCGAGTCCTGGAAACACCATATATTTT. This translates into CASSHGEGASPGNTIYF. Combining the CDR3 with reference TRBV5-1 and TRBJ1-3 gives the whole variable domain KAGVTQTPRYLIKTRGQQVTLSCSPISGHRSVSWYQQTPGQGLQFLFEYFSETQRNKGNFPGRFSGRQFSNSRSEMNVSTLELGDSALYLCASSHGEGASPGNTIYFGEGSWLTVV.

J is TRBJ2-3 and V is TRBV2; 9 positions match TRBD2. The germline gives CDR1 SNHLY, CDR2 FYNNEI. With V trimmed by 6 bases and J by 6 bases, 1 base remained unmatched. The CDR3 runs 12 residues. CDR3 in amino acids: CASRTSGDTQYF. In nucleotides, the CDR3 is TGTGCCAGCAGAACTAGCGGGGATACGCAGTATTTT.

V usage is TRBV5-5 and J usage is TRBJ1-1, with D maybe TRBD1 (5 bases). In germline, CDR1 is SGHKS, CDR2 YYEKEE (reference sequence). The CDR3 spans 13 residues. Trimming removed 0 bases at V and 7 bases at J, with 10 bases between. The CDR3 region is CASSLEGRGEAFF. In DNA, the CDR3 is TGTGCCAGCAGCTTGGAGGGGAGGGGTGAAGCTTTCTTT.

The chain has TRBV19 and TRBJ2-1, with 9 bases fitting TRBD1. The germline V gene has CDR1 LNHDA and CDR2 SQIVND (reference sequence). CDR3 length: 15 amino acids. Trimming removed 0 bases from V and 9 bases from J; junction bases left unmatched: 6. The CDR3 is CASSIDTPGQGEQFF. In nucleotides, the CDR3 is TGTGCCAGTAGTATAGATACGCCGGGACAGGGTGAGCAGTTCTTC.

The chain recombines TRBV14 with TRBJ2-3; no firm D call. This CDR3 contains 13 residues. V was clipped by 1 base and J by 6 bases, with 8 bases between them. Per germline, CDR1 SGHDN and CDR2 FVKESK. CDR3 nucleotides: TGTGCCAGCAGCCAAGGCCAAGTCGATACGCAGTATTTT. Translation: CASSQGQVDTQYF.

This clone was observed once. The chain joins TRBV6-5 to TRBJ2-1; 7 nucleotides line up with TRBD2. The CDR3 spans 15 residues. Germline assignment: CDR1 MNHEY and CDR2 SVGAGI. The V gene end was trimmed by 6 bases and the J gene end by 2 bases; junction bases not matched to a gene: 7. CDR3: CASSRPSGAYNEQFF. Here the CDR3 DNA reads TGTGCCAGCAGCCGACCGAGCGGGGCCTACAATGAGCAGTTCTTC.

The chain carries TRBV6-5 and TRBJ1-1; no clear D gene. The V end was cut by 7 bases, the J end by 3 bases, with 12 bases between. Germline V gene data show CDR1 as MNHEY and CDR2 as SVGAGI. This CDR3 is 13 amino acids long. The CDR3 here is CASTPDPYTEAFF. The DNA for the CDR3 is TGTGCCAGCACCCCTGATCCGTACACTGAAGCTTTCTTT.

This chain uses TRBV2 with TRBJ2-5, with 12 nucleotides matching TRBD2. Germline lookup yields CDR1 SNHLY and CDR2 FYNNEI. This CDR3 region has 15 residues. J lost 5 bases, V lost 8 bases, and 9 bases had no gene match. CDR3 sequence (DNA): TGTGCCAGCGGACCTAGCGGGAGGGCCGGGGAGACCCAGTACTTC. This codes for CASGPSGRAGETQYF.

This rearrangement joins TRBV5-1 to TRBJ2-1; 9 bases match TRBD2. The germline V gene encodes CDR1 SGHRS and CDR2 YFSETQ. The V gene end was trimmed by 1 base and the J gene end by 6 bases; junction bases not matched to a gene: 2. CDR3 length: 14 amino acids. The CDR3 reads CASSLIAGVNEQFF. The CDR3 bases are TGCGCCAGCAGCTTGATAGCGGGAGTCAATGAGCAGTTCTTC.

The chain couples TRBV18 to TRBJ2-5, with 7 bases matching TRBD1. Unmatched junction bases numbered 7, after V lost 1 base and J lost 2 bases. CDR3 length: 16 amino acids. Germline V gene data show CDR1 as KGHSH and CDR2 as LQKENI. CDR3 DNA sequence: TGTGCCAGCTCACCACGACAGGGTCAGGGACAAGAGACCCAGTACTTC. Translated: CASSPRQGQGQETQYF.

The V call is TRBV15, the J call TRBJ2-1; 7 nucleotides match TRBD2. Trimming cost V 7 bases and J 1 base; bases outside gene matches: 7. The CDR3 is 15 amino acids. The V gene's germline CDR1 is LNHNV and CDR2 YYDKDF (reference sequence). As DNA, the CDR3 is TGTGCCACCACCTCAGGGCGGGAGTCCTACAATGAGCAGTTCTTC. Translated, it gives CATTSGRESYNEQFF.

V gene TRBV9 combines with J gene TRBJ2-5; no clear D. The V and J ends lost 3 bases and 4 bases respectively, with 7 bases between them. Germline assignment: CDR1 SGDLS and CDR2 YYNGEE. This CDR3 has 12 amino acids. CDR3 protein: CASSDLGETQYF. The CDR3 region has the DNA TGTGCCAGCAGCGACCTAGGAGAGACCCAGTACTTC.

The chain recombines TRBV4-2 with TRBJ2-6, with D possibly TRBD2 on 5 matching bases. Per the germline V gene, CDR1 is LGHNA and CDR2 is YNFKEQ. Trimming stripped 0 bases from V and 0 bases from J, with 9 bases between. This CDR3 region has 17 residues. The CDR3 bases are TGTGCCAGCAGCCAAGATGAGGGTTCCTCTGGGGCCAACGTCCTGACTTTC. This translates into CASSQDEGSSGANVLTF.

V gene TRBV5-4 combines with J gene TRBJ1-1, with TRBD1 matching over 7 bases. CDR3 size: 16 residues. V shed 0 bases and J 1 base; nucleotides not matched to a gene: 6. Germline CDR1 is SGHNT and CDR2 is YYREEE (reference sequence). CDR3 DNA: TGTGCCAGCAGCTTGGTAGGGGGCAAGCAGAACACTGAAGCTTTCTTT. Protein product: CASSLVGGKQNTEAFF. Filled out from reference TRBV5-4 and TRBJ1-1, the complete variable domain reads ETGVTQSPTHLIKTRGQQVTLRCSSQSGHNTVSWYQQALGQGPQFIFQYYREEENGRGNFPPRFSGLQFPNYSSELNVNALELDDSALYLCASSLVGGKQNTEAFFGQGTRLTVV.

The chain links TRBV5-8 to TRBJ1-5, with D hard to call. The length of the CDR3 is 14 residues. The V and J ends lost 6 bases and 0 bases respectively, with 10 bases between them. Germline V lookup: CDR1 SGHTS, CDR2 YDEGEE. The chain's CDR3 is CASTRDFSNQPQHF. The CDR3 DNA is TGTGCCAGCACTAGGGATTTTAGCAATCAGCCCCAGCATTTT.

The V call is TRBV5-1, the J call TRBJ1-2, with D maybe TRBD1 (5 bases). The CDR3 is 16 amino acids. Germline loops: CDR1 SGHRS, CDR2 YFSETQ. Trimming took 0 bases from V and 8 from J, leaving 20 bases between them. CDR3 nucleotide sequence: TGCGCCAGCAGCTTGGGAGGGTCAGCGGACTGGGGGGGCTACACCTTC. It translates to CASSLGGSADWGGYTF.